This T cell receptor (beta chain) is drawn from a study of Ad26.COV2.S vaccination and SARS-CoV-2 variants. Study overall: The vaccine Ad26.COV2.S was put into the muscle once, or twice with 56 days between.

Profiling relied on immunoSEQ multiplex PCR, and the TCRdb table lists in-frame clones only, not all of them. The top ten hold over 2% of the sample, which has some 500,000 clones, nearly 90% seen once. Whole-study findings and limits: Vaccinees displayed broader spike-specific TCR repertoires than placebo recipients.

Treatment meaning: around 19 received Ad26.COV2.S at low or high dose, single or two shots; roughly 5 received placebo; per-sample allocation not given. Sampling happened 63 days after the first vaccine or placebo injection. Aged 18-55 years, donor was enrolled in Boston in about 2020. An Ad26 vector was used to express Wuhan-strain SARS-CoV-2 spike as the vaccine. With 6 bases removed from V and 2 bases from J, the gap between germline ends came to 20 bases. This CDR3 region has 16 residues. Germline CDR1 MNHEY, CDR2 SVGEGT. As concerns this clone: The target antigen is unknown.

V and J are TRBV6-2 or TRBV6-3 and TRBJ2-7, with D maybe TRBD1 (5 bases). Source: peripheral blood, taken in a trial of Ad26.COV2.S vaccine versus placebo. This TCR was recovered from a person between 18 and 65 years old who received the Ad26.COV2.S COVID-19 vaccine or a placebo. The CDR3 coding sequence is TGTGCCAGCAGCCCTATCAGGGCCCGATATACCTACGAGCAGTACTTC. Residues: CASSPIRARYTYEQYF.